This note documents a single TCR beta chain sequence. Its antigen is as yet unknown. Germline CDR1 and CDR2: SGHTA and FQGNSA. The V and J ends lost 5 bases and 0 bases respectively, with 14 bases between them. This CDR3 spans 15 amino acids. This entry comes from a study of blood T cells in healthy people across ages. Study-level points and caveats: Greater diversity and more naive CD4+ cells were seen in long-lived donors than in aged donors. Estimated diversity that came from one million T cells was considered an underestimate. In older individuals, TCR beta diversity per million T cells was lower, falling roughly linearly with age.

The use of a sample-barcoded 5' primer and a J-beta primer mix characterized a second PCR of roughly 6 to 12 cycles. All cDNA molecules were each tagged by a template-switch adaptor with 12 random nucleotides. TCRdb redid the calling of the 5' RACE reads with MiXCR, one entry per CDR3 protein. The data contain more than 500,000 distinct CDR3 sequences, 25% to 30% of them singletons. Sequenced sample: blood. The sequence was collected from a woman aged 70 to 79 in good health. The V call is TRBV7-2, the J call TRBJ2-7; D may be TRBD2 (5 bases). CDR3: CASSPRTQVSYEQYF. CDR3 in DNA: TGTGCCAGCAGCCCCAGGACTCAAGTCTCCTACGAGCAGTACTTC. The full variable domain, completed using reference TRBV7-2 and TRBJ2-7, is GAGVSQSPSNKVTEKGKDVELRCDPISGHTALYWYRQSLGQGLEFLIYFQGNSAPDKSGLPSDRFSAERTGGSVSTLTIQRTQQEDSAVYLCASSPRTQVSYEQYFGPGTRLTVT.